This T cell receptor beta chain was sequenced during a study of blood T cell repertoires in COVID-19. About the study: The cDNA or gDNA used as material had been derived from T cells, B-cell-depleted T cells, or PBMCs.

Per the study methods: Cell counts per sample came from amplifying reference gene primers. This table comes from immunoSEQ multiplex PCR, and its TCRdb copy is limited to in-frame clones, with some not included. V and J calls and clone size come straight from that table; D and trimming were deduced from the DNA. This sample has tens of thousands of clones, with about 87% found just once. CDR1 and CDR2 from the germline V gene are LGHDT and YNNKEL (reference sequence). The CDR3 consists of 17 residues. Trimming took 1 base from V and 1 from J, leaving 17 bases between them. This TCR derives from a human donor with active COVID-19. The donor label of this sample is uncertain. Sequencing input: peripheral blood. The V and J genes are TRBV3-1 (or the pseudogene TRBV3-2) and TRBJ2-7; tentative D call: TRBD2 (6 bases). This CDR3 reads CASSQVGSGTRSYEQYF. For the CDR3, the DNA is TGTGCCAGCAGCCAAGTGGGATCCGGGACTCGATCCTACGAGCAGTACTTC.